This T cell receptor beta chain was sequenced during a study of blood T cell repertoires in COVID-19. Study as a whole: Italy, Spain and the United States were the sources of the convalescent and acute COVID-19 samples. Nucleic acid was either cDNA or gDNA, and it came from T cells, B-cell-depleted T cells, or PBMCs.

Original handling: Estimation of nucleated cell counts was performed using reference gene primer amplification. The method was immunoSEQ multiplex PCR; TCRdb's version includes in-frame clones alone and lacks a portion of them. The V and J calls and clone size come from that table; D and trimming were worked out from the DNA. The data show approximately 300,000 clones, 86% seen once. CDR3 length: 14 residues. J gave up 1 base and V 5 bases, and 5 bases lay outside the gene matches. The germline CDR1 and CDR2 sequences are SGHAT and FQDESV (reference sequence). Sequences were obtained from peripheral blood. The chain is built from TRBV11-1 and TRBJ2-7, with 7 bases aligning to TRBD1. This sequence originates from a woman aged 45 to 65 with acute or convalescent COVID-19. The CDR3 DNA sequence: TGTGCCAGCAGCCTTAGGGGACAGTCCTACGAGCAGTACTTC. Its protein is CASSLRGQSYEQYF.